The 10 T cell receptor beta chains below come from one sample, sequenced in a study of Graves' ophthalmopathy and Graves' hyperthyroidism. RNA transcripts served as template for amplifying TCR beta CDR3 sequences. Investigators did first-round RT-PCR with HTBI primers, then second-round multiplex PCR. TCRdb used MiXCR to reprocess the multiplex PCR reads, holding one entry per CDR3 protein. The table records over 150,000 distinct CDR3 sequences, more than 30% of them present only once. The sample consisted of peripheral blood. The receptor set was obtained from a woman between 35 and 50 years old with Graves' ophthalmopathy.

V gene TRBV7-2 combines with J gene TRBJ1-2; D is unclear. The CDR3 contains 15 residues. V lost 0 bases to trimming and J lost 4 bases, with 12 bases between them. CDR1 SGHTA and CDR2 FQGNSA come from the germline V gene. CDR3 coding DNA: TGTGCCAGCAGCTTAGCGATTCGGGAGGGCTATGGCTACACCTTC. Amino acids: CASSLAIREGYGYTF.

The chain links TRBV27 to TRBJ2-5; D call uncertain. Trimming stripped 3 bases from V and 2 bases from J, with 7 bases between. The CDR3 has 13 residues. The germline CDR1 and CDR2 sequences are MNHEY and SMNVEV (reference sequence). CDR3 region: CASSFRIQETQYF. As DNA, the CDR3 is TGTGCCAGCAGTTTCAGGATACAAGAGACCCAGTACTTC.

This chain uses TRBV11-2 with TRBJ2-2; tentatively, D is TRBD2 (6 bases). Germline V gene data show CDR1 as SGHAT and CDR2 as FQNNGV. The V end lost 3 bases, the J end lost 6 bases, and 11 bases lay between the germline ends. CDR3 length: 14 amino acids. The CDR3 DNA follows: TGTGCCAGCAGCTTTACGGACTATGCCGGGGAGCTGTTTTTT. Encoded protein: CASSFTDYAGELFF. The full variable domain, its missing parts supplied by reference TRBV11-2 and TRBJ2-2, is EAGVAQSPRYKIIEKRQSVAFWCNPISGHATLYWYQQILGQGPKLLIQFQNNGVVDDSQLPKDRFSAERLKGVDSTLKIQPAKLEDSAVYLCASSFTDYAGELFFGEGSRLTVL.

This clonotype was seen repeatedly, ten times or more. The rearrangement uses TRBV5-1 and TRBJ2-2; a possible D gene is TRBD2 (6 bases). Trimming stripped 4 bases from V and 4 bases from J, with 11 bases between. The CDR3 covers 14 residues. CDR1 and CDR2 from the germline V gene are SGHRS and YFSETQ. CDR3 DNA sequence: TGCGCCAGCAGCCGCGGGGAGTCCACCGGGGAGCTGTTTTTT. Translating gives CASSRGESTGELFF.

The rearrangement uses TRBV2 and TRBJ2-2; D gene uncertain. This CDR3 is built from 15 residues. The germline V gene encodes CDR1 SNHLY and CDR2 FYNNEI. V was shortened by 11 bases and J by 2 bases, with 18 bases between the two germline ends. The CDR3 DNA follows: TGTGCCTGCCAACGTTTTGAGGTCAACACCGGGGAGCTGTTTTTT. It translates to CACQRFEVNTGELFF.

This chain joins TRBV5-1 and TRBJ2-2; tentatively, D is TRBD1 (7 bases). The CDR3 is 15 residues long. Germline loops: CDR1 SGHRS, CDR2 YFSETQ. The V and J ends lost 4 bases and 5 bases respectively, with 15 bases between them. The CDR3 nucleotides read TGCGCCAGCAGCCGCGGGACAGATCGGACCGGGGAGCTGTTTTTT. Translation gives CASSRGTDRTGELFF.

This clonotype was recorded at least ten times. This chain links TRBV29-1 with TRBJ1-2; D is undetermined. This CDR3 spans 14 amino acids. Trimming took 6 bases from V and 3 from J, leaving 17 bases between them. Looked up from germline, CDR1 is SQVTM and CDR2 is ANQGSEA. Here the CDR3 reads CSVLSTDGYYGYTF. DNA of the CDR3: TGCAGCGTCCTAAGCACCGACGGCTACTATGGCTACACCTTC.

This clonotype has a count of ten or more. This rearrangement joins TRBV7-3 to TRBJ2-5; the D gene is possibly TRBD2 (6 bases). The CDR3 is 14 amino acids. The germline V gene has CDR1 SGHTA and CDR2 FQGTGA. The V gene lost 2 bases and the J gene lost 1 base, with 8 bases spanning the gap. The CDR3, as DNA: TGTGCCAGCAGCTTAGCGGGGTCCCAAGAGACCCAGTACTTC. Its protein product is CASSLAGSQETQYF.

This clonotype occurred many times. This sequence joins TRBV12-3 or TRBV12-4 and TRBJ1-1, with D possibly being TRBD1 (6 bases). CDR3 size: 14 residues. V dropped 8 bases and J dropped 1 base, with 14 bases sitting between them. CDR3 loop: CASQQGRGNTEAFF. CDR3 bases: TGTGCCAGCCAACAGGGAAGGGGGAACACTGAAGCTTTCTTT.

The chain links TRBV12-3 or TRBV12-4 to TRBJ1-1, with unresolved D. Trimming left V 5 bases short and J 3 bases short, with 7 bases between. There are 12 residues in the CDR3. This CDR3 is CASSPYYTEAFF. The CDR3 DNA sequence: TGTGCCAGCAGTCCCTACTACACTGAAGCTTTCTTT.